The 9 T cell receptor beta chains reported below all come from one sample, sequenced in a study. TCRdb fed the 5' RACE reads into MiXCR, producing one record per CDR3 protein. Among fewer than 65,000 distinct CDR3 sequences, 25% to 35% were seen once, and the ten largest hold roughly 2.5%. The sequencing sample was made of tumor-infiltrating naive CD4+ T cells sorted from the breast tumor. The subset is: naive CD4+ T cells, CD4+CD45RA+CD25-. These receptors all come from a female donor with breast cancer.

This chain joins TRBV7-3 and TRBJ2-3; 7 bases line up with TRBD2. The CDR3 is 15 amino acids. Germline trimming cut 2 bases from V and 3 bases from J; bases unmatched to any gene: 5. Germline-derived CDR1 and CDR2 are SGHTA and FQGTGA. The CDR3 region is CASSLLGRATDTQYF. The DNA for the CDR3 is TGTGCCAGCAGCTTACTGGGGAGGGCTACAGATACGCAGTATTTT.

The chain links TRBV28 to TRBJ2-3; either TRBD1 or TRBD2 may supply D (5 bases each). Trimming shortened V by 4 bases and J by 3 bases, and 14 bases separated the two germline ends. The germline V gene has CDR1 MDHEN and CDR2 SYDVKM. The CDR3 extends over 15 amino acids. CDR3 coding DNA: TGTGCCAGCAGTTCGGGGACCCATGGGACAGATACGCAGTATTTT. Its protein is CASSSGTHGTDTQYF.

This clonotype came up a few times. CDR3 DNA sequence: TGTGCCAGCACCCGAGGGACTAGCATCCACAATGAGCAGTTCTTC. It encodes CASTRGTSIHNEQFF. The rearrangement joins TRBV28 to TRBJ2-1, with 9 bases aligning to TRBD2. The CDR3 is 15 amino acids. The germline V gene has CDR1 MDHEN and CDR2 SYDVKM. The junction had 9 bases not matched to a gene; V was cut back by 7 bases and J by 5 bases.

In this sample, this clonotype turned up a few times. This chain uses TRBV11-1 with TRBJ2-1, with D uncertain. The V end lost 2 bases, the J end lost 10 bases, and 6 bases lay between the germline ends. CDR3 length: 11 residues. The V gene's germline CDR1 is SGHAT and CDR2 FQDESV (reference sequence). For the CDR3, the DNA is TGTGCCAGCAGCTTACCTGGGGAGCAGTTCTTC. Translating gives CASSLPGEQFF.

This chain connects TRBV20-1 to TRBJ2-5, with D possibly matching TRBD1 (6 bases). The CDR3 runs 15 residues. V lost 4 bases, J lost 2 bases, and 17 bases lay in between. The germline gives CDR1 DFQATT, CDR2 SNEGSKA (reference sequence). The CDR3 DNA reads as TGCAGTGCTATCGGACAGCCGGCAGGACAAGAGACCCAGTACTTC. Translating it yields CSAIGQPAGQETQYF.

This clonotype showed up just a few times. The chain has TRBV7-9 and TRBJ2-7; D tentatively fits TRBD1 or TRBD2 (5 bases each). V lost 4 bases to trimming and J lost 0 bases, with 16 bases between them. From germline, CDR1 is SEHNR and CDR2 FQNEAQ (reference sequence). CDR3 length: 16 residues. This chain's CDR3 is CASSSKPWDGSYEQYF. CDR3 nucleotides: TGTGCCAGCAGCTCAAAGCCCTGGGACGGCTCCTACGAGCAGTACTTC.

This clonotype was counted a few times. The chain links TRBV12-3 or TRBV12-4 to TRBJ1-5; D is uncertain. V lost 5 bases, J lost 3 bases, and 8 bases lay in between. This CDR3 region has 13 residues. Written as DNA, the CDR3 is TGTGCCAGCAGTCTCCAGCCCAATCAGCCCCAGCATTTT. It encodes CASSLQPNQPQHF.

V gene TRBV5-1 combines with J gene TRBJ1-2; unclear D gene. CDR3 length: 16 amino acids. V lost 3 bases and J lost 0, with 15 bases in between. Germline V CDR1 and CDR2: SGHRS, YFSETQ. The CDR3 DNA sequence: TGCGCCAGCAGCTCCGGACTACTGGCGTCTAACTATGGCTACACCTTC. Translation gives CASSSGLLASNYGYTF.

This clonotype was seen at least ten times. CDR3 protein: CASSLEAVNTEAFF. In nucleotides, the CDR3 is TGCGCCAGCAGCTTGGAGGCGGTGAACACTGAAGCTTTCTTT. The chain employs TRBV5-1 and TRBJ1-1; no definite D call. The CDR3 is made up of 14 amino acids. Germline V lookup: CDR1 SGHRS, CDR2 YFSETQ. V was cut by 0 bases and J by 0 bases, with 6 bases left in between.